The clone carrying this T cell receptor (beta chain) was seen repeatedly, ten times or more. The TCR library protocol was used to attach unique molecular identifiers. These identifiers were attached to individual cDNA molecules. TCRdb re-called the 5' RACE reads through MiXCR, storing one row per CDR3 protein. The profile covers tens of thousands of distinct CDR3 sequences, with around 4.9% appearing a single time and under 6.5% taken by the ten largest. CDR1 and CDR2 (germline): MNHEY, SMNVEV (reference sequence). The ends were cut back, 8 bases at V and 4 bases at J, with 8 bases in the middle. The CDR3 length is 11 residues. The sample is drawn from a study of early T cells in non-severe SARS-CoV-2 infection. Study in general: Alpha and beta chains were unpaired, from unsorted whole-blood bulk RNA.

This TCR was recovered from an adult who was a healthcare worker with PCR-confirmed SARS-CoV-2 infection or an uninfected control (not recorded which). The chain couples TRBV27 to TRBJ1-1; D unclear. The sequencing input was whole blood. The CDR3 DNA follows: TGTGCCAGCGGGTCTGGCACTGAAGCTTTCTTT. Amino acids: CASGSGTEAFF.